Shown below are 22 T cell receptor beta chains from a single sample sequenced in a study of T cell responses to AZD1222 COVID-19 vaccine. The table came from immunoSEQ multiplex PCR; TCRdb's copy has only in-frame clones and leaves some out. The repertoire holds some 120,000 clones, with 70% to 90% as singletons. The input for sequencing was peripheral blood, taken on day 0 of AZD1222 vaccination. The origin of the receptors is an adult in good health.

The chain carries TRBV29-1 and TRBJ2-1; D is ambiguous. This CDR3 region has 11 residues. Trimming removed 5 bases from V and 9 bases from J, with 11 bases in between. Germline V lookup: CDR1 SQVTM, CDR2 ANQGSEA. CDR3 amino acids: CSVQGGIEQFF. The CDR3, as DNA: TGCAGCGTTCAAGGTGGGATTGAGCAGTTCTTC.

The V call is TRBV29-1, the J call TRBJ2-5, with 7 bases aligning to TRBD1. Per germline, CDR1 SQVTM and CDR2 ANQGSEA. This CDR3 is built from 15 residues. V shed 6 bases, J shed 4 bases, and the junction held 14 bases outside the gene matches. CDR3 sequence: CSVVGGQSSLETQYF. The CDR3 coding sequence is TGCAGCGTAGTTGGGGGACAGAGTAGCTTAGAGACCCAGTACTTC.

This clone occurred once. V gene TRBV30 combines with J gene TRBJ1-5, with D maybe TRBD1 (6 bases). Per germline, CDR1 GTSNPN and CDR2 SVGIG (reference sequence). Trimming removed 3 bases at V and 1 base at J, with 13 bases between. The CDR3 totals 15 residues. CDR3 protein: CAWSLPTGSNQPQHF. As DNA, the CDR3 is TGTGCCTGGAGCCTCCCTACAGGGAGCAATCAGCCCCAGCATTTT.

CDR3 bases: TGTGCCAGCAGCGTAGGGGGGGCCATGGAGACCCAGTACTTC. Protein sequence: CASSVGGAMETQYF. The rearrangement uses TRBV9 and TRBJ2-5; TRBD1 or TRBD2 may be the D gene (6 bases each). Germline CDR1 reads SGDLS; CDR2 reads YYNGEE. V was clipped by 0 bases and J by 5 bases, with 11 bases between them. CDR3 size: 14 residues.

This chain joins TRBV19 and TRBJ2-6; D unclear. The V end was cut by 8 bases, the J end by 2 bases, with 10 bases between. From germline, CDR1 is LNHDA and CDR2 SQIVND (reference sequence). The CDR3 length is 14 residues. CDR3 nucleotides: TGTGCCAGTCGTCAGCCCCCTGGGGCCAACGTCCTGACTTTC. This gives the protein CASRQPPGANVLTF.

V and J are TRBV29-1 and TRBJ2-5; 12 nucleotides agree with TRBD1. Trimming at V came to 3 bases and at J to 0 bases, leaving 8 bases not matched to a gene. The CDR3 is 17 amino acids. CDR1 and CDR2 (germline): SQVTM, ANQGSEA. The CDR3 protein is CSVEGDRGPDDQETQYF. The CDR3 DNA reads TGCAGCGTTGAGGGGGACAGGGGGCCGGACGACCAAGAGACCCAGTACTTC.

In this sample, this clone turned up a few times. The chain employs TRBV30 and TRBJ2-1, with D hard to call. V lost 0 bases to trimming and J lost 5 bases, with 8 bases between them. The CDR3 sequence is 13 residues long. CDR1 is GTSNPN, CDR2 SVGIG, per germline (reference sequence). The CDR3 loop reads CAWSVLRNNEQFF. The CDR3 DNA follows: TGTGCCTGGAGTGTATTACGTAACAATGAGCAGTTCTTC.

The chain recombines TRBV24-1 with TRBJ2-5, with D perhaps being TRBD1 or TRBD2 (5 bases each). V lost 5 bases and J 4 bases, leaving 10 bases between the germline ends. From germline, CDR1 is KGHDR and CDR2 SFDVKD. CDR3 length equals 13 residues. The CDR3 DNA reads TGTGCCACCAGTGGGGGGTTCGTAGAGACCCAGTACTTC. Protein sequence: CATSGGFVETQYF.

The chain carries TRBV3-1 (or the pseudogene TRBV3-2) and TRBJ2-2, with 7 bases aligning to TRBD2. The CDR3 covers 16 residues. Germline values: CDR1 LGHDT, CDR2 YNNKEL (reference sequence). With 8 bases clipped from V and 7 bases from J, the junction kept 16 bases outside the gene matches. As DNA, the CDR3 is TGTGCCAGCCATGCGAAGGCGGGAGTTCGGGACGGGGAGCTGTTTTTT. It encodes CASHAKAGVRDGELFF.

The chain joins TRBV18 to TRBJ2-7, with 10 positions matching TRBD1. V lost 3 bases and J lost 6; bases outside the gene matches: 5. CDR3 length: 14 residues. Germline values: CDR1 KGHSH, CDR2 LQKENI. The CDR3: CASSPGTGVTEQYF. CDR3 in DNA: TGTGCCAGCTCACCCGGGACAGGGGTTACCGAGCAGTACTTC.

V is TRBV10-3 and J is TRBJ1-5; no clear D. Germline V lookup: CDR1 ENHRY, CDR2 SYGVKD. The CDR3 has 12 residues. Deletions cut 6 bases from V and 9 bases from J, with 12 bases between. The CDR3 coding sequence is TGTGCCATCAGCGGAGGGCGAGGGCCCCAGCATTTT. Translation: CAISGGRGPQHF.

This sequence joins TRBV5-6 and TRBJ2-4, with 9 bases aligning to TRBD1. There are 13 residues in the CDR3. Germline trimming cut 3 bases from V and 8 bases from J; bases unmatched to any gene: 3. CDR1 SGHDT and CDR2 YYEEEE come from the germline V gene. The CDR3 here is CASSSTGGDIQYF. The CDR3 nucleotides read TGTGCCAGCAGCTCGACAGGGGGGGACATTCAGTACTTC.

The chain joins TRBV7-3 to TRBJ2-1, with 9 bases fitting TRBD2. The CDR3 consists of 18 residues. V was clipped by 3 bases and J by 2 bases; unmatched bases: 11. Germline CDR1 reads SGHTA; CDR2 reads FQGTGA. CDR3 sequence: CASSLLASGTGAYNEQFF. CDR3 DNA: TGTGCCAGCAGCTTGTTAGCTAGCGGGACCGGTGCCTACAATGAGCAGTTCTTC.

As concerns this clone: Its ends do not fully match the called genes, so a read error is possible. The rearrangement links TRBV4-1 to TRBJ2-7; D is possibly TRBD1 (5 bases). This CDR3 comprises 14 residues. Germline V CDR1 and CDR2: MGHRA, YSYEKL. The CDR3 loop is CASNQVVGDYEQYF. The CDR3 coding sequence is TGCGCCAGCAACCAAGTAGTAGGGGACTACGAGCAGTACTTC.

In the case of this clone: The junction differs from germline at one of its ends, possibly a read error. The gene calls are TRBV7-7 and TRBJ2-5; D remains ambiguous. Germline-derived CDR1 and CDR2 are SSHAT and FNYEAQ (reference sequence). The CDR3 runs 15 residues. The CDR3 DNA reads as TGTGCTAGCAGCTTATTAGGTTCCCGCCAAGAGACCCAGTACTTC. This sequence encodes CASSLLGSRQETQYF.

The chain is built from TRBV7-3 and TRBJ2-6, with D perhaps given as TRBD1 or TRBD2 (5 bases each). V was cut by 5 bases and J by 0 bases, with 14 bases left in between. CDR3 length: 17 residues. From germline, CDR1 is SGHTA and CDR2 FQGTGA. CDR3 in amino acids: CASSPRGTISGANVLTF. In nucleotides, the CDR3 is TGTGCCAGCAGCCCCAGAGGGACGATCTCTGGGGCCAACGTCCTGACTTTC.

CDR3: CASSLTVAGWLYEQFF. CDR3 nucleotide sequence: TGTGCCAGCAGTTTAACGGTGGCGGGATGGTTGTATGAGCAGTTCTTC. The chain couples TRBV28 to TRBJ2-1; possible D gene TRBD2, 6 bases. The CDR3 loop spans 16 amino acids. Between the trimmed V and J ends, which lost 2 bases and 8 bases, there was a span of 19 bases. From germline, CDR1 is MDHEN and CDR2 SYDVKM.

The rearrangement links TRBV7-3 to TRBJ2-5; D is perhaps TRBD2 (7 bases). This CDR3 is built from 14 residues. Germline CDR1 and CDR2: SGHTA and FQGTGA. The germline V and J ends were trimmed by 2 bases and 4 bases, with 11 bases remaining between them. In nucleotides, the CDR3 is TGTGCCAGCAGCTTAGGGGGGGCAGTAGAGACCCAGTACTTC. It yields the protein CASSLGGAVETQYF.

This chain connects TRBV19 to TRBJ2-7; 7 nucleotides align to TRBD1. The V segment lost 6 bases and the J segment 0 bases; nucleotides outside the gene matches: 8. The CDR3 is 15 amino acids. CDR1 and CDR2 from the germline V gene are LNHDA and SQIVND (reference sequence). Here the CDR3 DNA reads TGTGCCAGTAGGGGTCAGGGGGAGAGCTCCTACGAGCAGTACTTC. Residues: CASRGQGESSYEQYF.

This clone was seen only once. V usage is TRBV19 and J usage is TRBJ1-2; a possible D gene is TRBD1 (6 bases). Trimming took off 0 bases at V and 8 bases at J, with 22 bases between the two ends. The germline CDR1 and CDR2 sequences are LNHDA and SQIVND (reference sequence). This CDR3 is 17 amino acids long. CDR3 in amino acids: CASSIDLPATGLGGYTF. The CDR3 DNA reads TGTGCCAGTAGTATAGATCTCCCAGCAACAGGGCTAGGGGGCTACACCTTC.

The rearrangement uses TRBV5-1 and TRBJ1-1, with TRBD1 matching over 7 bases. The ends lost 3 bases at V and 2 bases at J; junction bases unmatched: 13. Looked up from germline, CDR1 is SGHRS and CDR2 is YFSETQ. The CDR3 loop spans 17 amino acids. The CDR3 loop is CASSSGTEFTKNTEAFF. The CDR3 DNA reads TGCGCCAGCAGCTCCGGGACAGAGTTCACGAAAAACACTGAAGCTTTCTTT.

Only a few counts were recorded for this clone. The chain uses TRBV7-8 and TRBJ2-3, with TRBD2 identical over 14 bases. There are 18 residues in the CDR3. J lost 6 bases, V lost 4 bases, and 12 bases had no gene match. Germline V gene sequence: CDR1 SGHVS, CDR2 FQNEAQ. The CDR3: CASSSTHGTSGRLDTQYF. DNA for the CDR3: TGTGCCAGCAGCTCGACACACGGGACTAGCGGGAGACTGGATACGCAGTATTTT. Drawing the rest from reference TRBV7-8 and TRBJ2-3, the complete variable domain is GAGVSQSPRYKVAKRGQDVALRCDPISGHVSLFWYQQALGQGPEFLTYFQNEAQLDKSGLPSDRFFAERPEGSVSTLKIQRTQQEDSAVYLCASSSTHGTSGRLDTQYFGPGTRLTVL.